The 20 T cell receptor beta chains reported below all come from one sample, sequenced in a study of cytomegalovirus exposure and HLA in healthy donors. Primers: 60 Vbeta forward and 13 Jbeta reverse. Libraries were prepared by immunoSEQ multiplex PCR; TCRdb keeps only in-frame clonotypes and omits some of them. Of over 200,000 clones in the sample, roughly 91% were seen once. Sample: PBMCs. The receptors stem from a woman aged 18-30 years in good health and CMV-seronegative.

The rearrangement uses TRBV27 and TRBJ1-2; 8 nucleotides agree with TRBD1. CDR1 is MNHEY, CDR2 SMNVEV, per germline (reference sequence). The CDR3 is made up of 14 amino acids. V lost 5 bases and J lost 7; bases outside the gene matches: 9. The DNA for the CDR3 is TGTGCCAGCAGTACCAGACAGGGGACCGGTGGCTACACCTTC. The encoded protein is CASSTRQGTGGYTF.

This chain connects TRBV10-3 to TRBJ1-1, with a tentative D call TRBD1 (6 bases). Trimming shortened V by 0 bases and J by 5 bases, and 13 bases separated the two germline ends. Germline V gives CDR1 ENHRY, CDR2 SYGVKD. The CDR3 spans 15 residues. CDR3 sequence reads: CAISESITGRTEAFF. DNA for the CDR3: TGTGCCATCAGTGAGTCTATCACAGGGCGAACTGAAGCTTTCTTT.

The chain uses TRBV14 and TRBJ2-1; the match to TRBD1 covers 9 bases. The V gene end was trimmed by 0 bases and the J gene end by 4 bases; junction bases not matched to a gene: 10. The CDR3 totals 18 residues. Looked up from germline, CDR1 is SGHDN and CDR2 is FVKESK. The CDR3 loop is CASSQDPWTGDQYNEQFF. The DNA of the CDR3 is TGTGCCAGCAGCCAAGACCCCTGGACAGGGGACCAGTACAATGAGCAGTTCTTC. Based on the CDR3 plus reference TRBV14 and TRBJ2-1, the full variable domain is EAGVTQFPSHSVIEKGQTVTLRCDPISGHDNLYWYRRVMGKEIKFLLHFVKESKQDESGMPNNRFLAERTGGTYSTLKVQPAELEDSGVYFCASSQDPWTGDQYNEQFFGPGTRLTVL.

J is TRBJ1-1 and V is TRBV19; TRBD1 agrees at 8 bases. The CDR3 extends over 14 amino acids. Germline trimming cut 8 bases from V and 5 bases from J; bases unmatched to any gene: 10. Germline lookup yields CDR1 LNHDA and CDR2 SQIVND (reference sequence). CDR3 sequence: CASGGTGSRTEAFF. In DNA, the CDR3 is TGTGCCAGTGGGGGGACAGGCTCGCGGACTGAAGCTTTCTTT.

CDR3 amino acids: CASSYSRAQETQYF. The CDR3 DNA is TGTGCCAGCAGTTACTCCAGGGCTCAAGAGACCCAGTACTTC. The chain recombines TRBV6-5 with TRBJ2-5; D is possibly TRBD1 (5 bases). The CDR3 is 14 residues long. Germline assignment: CDR1 MNHEY and CDR2 SVGAGI. Trimming pared 0 bases from V and 2 bases from J, leaving 7 bases between.

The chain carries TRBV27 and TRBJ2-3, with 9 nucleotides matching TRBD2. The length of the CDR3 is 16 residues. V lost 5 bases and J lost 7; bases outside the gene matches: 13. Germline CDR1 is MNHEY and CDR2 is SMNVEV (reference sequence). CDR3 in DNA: TGTGCCAGCAGTCTCCTAGCGGGGTTATCCGTGAATACGCAGTATTTT. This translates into CASSLLAGLSVNTQYF.

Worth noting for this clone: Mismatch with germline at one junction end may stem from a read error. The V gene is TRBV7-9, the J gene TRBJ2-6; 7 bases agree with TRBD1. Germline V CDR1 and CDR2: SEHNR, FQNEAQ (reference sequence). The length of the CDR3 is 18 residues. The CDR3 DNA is TGTTCCAGCAGCTCCAACGACAGGGCACCGTCTGGGGCCAACGTCCTGACTTTC. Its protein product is CSSSSNDRAPSGANVLTF.

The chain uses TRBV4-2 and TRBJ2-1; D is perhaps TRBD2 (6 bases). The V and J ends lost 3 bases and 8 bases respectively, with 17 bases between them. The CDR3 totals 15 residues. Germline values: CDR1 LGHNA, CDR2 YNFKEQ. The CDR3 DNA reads TGTGCCAGCAGCCACCCCGGACTATTTGGGCATGAGCAGTTCTTC. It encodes CASSHPGLFGHEQFF.

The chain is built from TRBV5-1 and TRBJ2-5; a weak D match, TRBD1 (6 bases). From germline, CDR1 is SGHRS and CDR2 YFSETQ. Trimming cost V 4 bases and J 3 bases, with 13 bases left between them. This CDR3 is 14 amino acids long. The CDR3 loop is CASSPGVVKETQYF. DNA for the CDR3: TGCGCCAGCAGCCCAGGGGTGGTTAAAGAGACCCAGTACTTC.

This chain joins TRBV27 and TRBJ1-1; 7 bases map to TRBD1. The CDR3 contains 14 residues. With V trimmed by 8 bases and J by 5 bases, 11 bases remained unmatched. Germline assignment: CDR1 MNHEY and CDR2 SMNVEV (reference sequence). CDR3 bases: TGTGCCAGCGGCTTATACAGGGGATATACTGAAGCTTTCTTT. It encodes CASGLYRGYTEAFF.

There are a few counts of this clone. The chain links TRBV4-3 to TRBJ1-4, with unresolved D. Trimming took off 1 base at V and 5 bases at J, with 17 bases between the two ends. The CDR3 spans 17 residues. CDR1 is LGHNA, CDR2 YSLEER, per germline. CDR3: CASSQVSSGSSNEKLFF. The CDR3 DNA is TGCGCCAGCAGCCAAGTATCGTCGGGGTCCTCAAATGAAAAACTGTTTTTT.

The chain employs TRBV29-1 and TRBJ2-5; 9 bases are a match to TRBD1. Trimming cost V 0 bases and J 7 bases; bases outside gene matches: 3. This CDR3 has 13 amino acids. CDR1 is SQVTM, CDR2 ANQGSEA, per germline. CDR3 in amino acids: CSVEEGQGGTQYF. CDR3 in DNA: TGCAGCGTTGAAGAGGGACAGGGAGGGACCCAGTACTTC.

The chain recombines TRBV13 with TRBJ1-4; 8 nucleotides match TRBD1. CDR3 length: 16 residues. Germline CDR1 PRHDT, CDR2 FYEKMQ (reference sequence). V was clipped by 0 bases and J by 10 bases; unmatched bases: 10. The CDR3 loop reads CASSLGVRTGRGKLFF. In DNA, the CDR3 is TGTGCCAGCAGCTTAGGGGTGCGGACAGGGCGAGGAAAACTGTTTTTT.

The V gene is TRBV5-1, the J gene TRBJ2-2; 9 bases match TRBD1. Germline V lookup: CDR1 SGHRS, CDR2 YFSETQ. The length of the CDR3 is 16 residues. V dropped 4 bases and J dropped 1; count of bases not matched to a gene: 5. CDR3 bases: TGCGCCAGCAGCCAGACGGGACAGGGGAACACCGGGGAGCTGTTTTTT. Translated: CASSQTGQGNTGELFF. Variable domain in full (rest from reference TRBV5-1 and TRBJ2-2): KAGVTQTPRYLIKTRGQQVTLSCSPISGHRSVSWYQQTPGQGLQFLFEYFSETQRNKGNFPGRFSGRQFSNSRSEMNVSTLELGDSALYLCASSQTGQGNTGELFFGEGSRLTVL.

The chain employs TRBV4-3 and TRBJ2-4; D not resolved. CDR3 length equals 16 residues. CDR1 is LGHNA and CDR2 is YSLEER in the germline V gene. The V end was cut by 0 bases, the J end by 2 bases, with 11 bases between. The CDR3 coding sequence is TGCGCCAGCAGCCAAGATCTCGGTCCCCCCAAAAACATTCAGTACTTC. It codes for CASSQDLGPPKNIQYF.

For the CDR3, the DNA is TGCGCCAGCAGCTCCGGACAGGGTAGTTCTGGCTACACCTTC. The encoded protein is CASSSGQGSSGYTF. The chain has TRBV5-1 and TRBJ1-2, with 8 nucleotides matching TRBD1. V lost 3 bases to trimming and J lost 7 bases; unmatched junction nucleotides: 8. Germline V gene sequence: CDR1 SGHRS, CDR2 YFSETQ. This CDR3 has 14 residues.

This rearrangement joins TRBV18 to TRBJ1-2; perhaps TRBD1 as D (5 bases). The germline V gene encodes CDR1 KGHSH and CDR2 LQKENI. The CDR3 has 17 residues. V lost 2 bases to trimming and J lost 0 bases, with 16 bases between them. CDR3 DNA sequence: TGTGCCAGCTCACCATTTCCGGGGGATAAGGCTAACTATGGCTACACCTTC. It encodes CASSPFPGDKANYGYTF. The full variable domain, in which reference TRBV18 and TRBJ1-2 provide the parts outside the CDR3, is NAGVMQNPRHLVRRRGQEARLRCSPMKGHSHVYWYRQLPEEGLKFMVYLQKENIIDESGMPKERFSAEFPKEGPSILRIQQVVRGDSAAYFCASSPFPGDKANYGYTFGSGTRLTVV.

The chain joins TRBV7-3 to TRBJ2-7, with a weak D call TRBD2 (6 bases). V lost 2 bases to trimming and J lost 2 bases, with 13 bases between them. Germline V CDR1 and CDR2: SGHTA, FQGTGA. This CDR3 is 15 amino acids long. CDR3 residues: CASSLGGGTTYEQYF. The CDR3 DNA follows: TGTGCCAGCAGCTTAGGTGGCGGGACCACCTACGAGCAGTACTTC.

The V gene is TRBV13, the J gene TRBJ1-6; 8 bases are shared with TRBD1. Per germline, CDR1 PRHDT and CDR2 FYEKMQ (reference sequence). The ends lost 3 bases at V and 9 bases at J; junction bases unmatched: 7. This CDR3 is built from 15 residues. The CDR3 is CASSFMTGVSSPLHF. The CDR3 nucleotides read TGTGCCAGCAGCTTTATGACAGGGGTGTCTTCACCCCTCCACTTT.

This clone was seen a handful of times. The CDR3, as DNA: TGTGCCATCAGTGACGACAGGGACTATGGCTACACCTTC. Translated: CAISDDRDYGYTF. This chain links TRBV10-3 with TRBJ1-2, with TRBD1 matching 7 bases. With V trimmed by 3 bases and J by 3 bases, 1 base remained unmatched. Germline V lookup: CDR1 ENHRY, CDR2 SYGVKD. The CDR3 sequence is 13 residues long.